This TCR beta chain was obtained from a study of preoperative IRX-2 immunotherapy in early breast cancer (dated by TCRdb to the late 2010s). The protocol used for the library was the immunoSEQ multiplex PCR assay. In its TCRdb copy, this immuneACCESS table keeps in-frame sequences only and misses some clones. Where compared with another copy, unresolved V genes explain less than half of these, and the others have no known cause. The sample contains tens of thousands of clones, around 92% of them found a single time. The ten largest clones take up around 1.6% of the sample. This specimen's treatment or condition label, per the study, means: preoperative locoregional IRX-2 cytokine immunotherapy. The samples were obtained from a phase Ib study in which preoperative, locoregional IRX-2 cytokine immunotherapy intended to prime immune responses was tested. The donors were early-stage breast cancer patients who were given IRX-2 prior to surgery.

CDR1 SGHNT and CDR2 YENEEA were looked up in the germline V gene. The CDR3 spans 15 residues, from the cysteine through the phenylalanine. The retained sequence is limited to the CDR3, 45 bases, with the frame set at the first base. Trimming at the junction amounts to 5 bases on V and 3 bases on J, and the germline ends lie 14 bases apart. Concerning this clone: Its antigen specificity is not known. No per-base quality is available; no much larger clone lies one base away.

This sample comprised tumor tissue, obtained after IRX-2 immunotherapy. The TCR was taken from a human donor with breast cancer. The chain joins TRBV11-3 to TRBJ2-1, and possibly TRBD2, on 5 matching bases. The CDR3 protein: CASSPWASSYNEQFF. The sequenced DNA: TGTGCCAGCAGCCCCTGGGCTAGCAGCTACAATGAGCAGTTCTTC.